This entry concerns a single TCR beta chain. Its matching antigen is unknown. CDR1 is SGHTA and CDR2 is FQGTGA in the germline V gene. V lost 5 bases to trimming and J lost 7 bases; unmatched junction nucleotides: 11. The CDR3 is 16 residues long. The PCR employed 60 Vbeta primers together with 13 Jbeta primers. The data were produced by immunoSEQ multiplex PCR, yet TCRdb's version contains in-frame clones alone and is incomplete. Counted here are some 90,000 clones, roughly 70% occurring once; the ten biggest clones make up over 2%. The data were obtained in a study of cytomegalovirus exposure and HLA in healthy donors. General study points: Earlier analysis looked at TCR beta V segments, and most were productive about 90% or about 30% of the time. The later analysis indicated that the majority of CMV-associated TCR beta chains appeared HLA-restricted.

What was sequenced was PBMCs. The rearrangement uses TRBV7-3 and TRBJ2-4, with 10 bases that match TRBD2. The origin of this receptor is a man aged 45 to 65 in good health and CMV-seronegative. Here the CDR3 DNA reads TGTGCCAGCAGCCCTGACAGCGGGAGGGCAAATAACATTCAGTACTTC. Amino acids: CASSPDSGRANNIQYF. Full variable domain (outside the CDR3, taken from reference TRBV7-3 and TRBJ2-4): GAGVSQTPSNKVTEKGKYVELRCDPISGHTALYWYRQSLGQGPEFLIYFQGTGAADDSGLPNDRFFAVRPEGSVSTLKIQRTERGDSAVYLCASSPDSGRANNIQYFGAGTRLSVL.